Described below is a single T cell receptor (beta chain) sequence and its context. Its cognate antigen is unknown. The data are from a study of T cells in localized non-small cell lung cancer. V shed 7 bases and J 4 bases; nucleotides not matched to a gene: 5. CDR3 size: 14 residues. From germline, CDR1 is LNHDA and CDR2 SQIVND (reference sequence). Clones were read by immunoSEQ multiplex PCR, and TCRdb kept only the in-frame ones, dropping some. Altogether about 30,000 clones are present, 89% being singletons, with the ten largest covering 10%. Study results and limitations: Median detection of top 100 tumor clones in adjacent lung was 55 to 60 clones. An association was observed between higher blood T cell density and longer overall survival.

The genes are TRBV19 and TRBJ2-5; 11 bases agree with TRBD1. This specimen consisted of peripheral blood, obtained before any cancer treatment. The TCR originated in a woman aged 40 to 75 with stage I lung adenocarcinoma. The CDR3 nucleotides read TGTGCCAGTAAGGGGACAGGGGGTGGAGAGACCCAGTACTTC. Protein sequence: CASKGTGGGETQYF.